The rows below give T cell receptor beta chains drawn from one sample of a study of control samples from healthy donors and cancer patients. Only in-frame clones appear in the TCRdb table, and some are missing; sequencing was by immunoSEQ multiplex PCR. Here the sample spans about 140,000 clones, just over 85% being singletons. The sequencing input was blood. The receptor set was obtained from a man younger than 30 in good health. CDR3s include the opening cysteine and the closing phenylalanine or tryptophan. The D gene is left open where the match is weak. Clone size is shown for a subset of rows, as once, few, many or a class of expanded clone.

j_call,clone_size,d_call,v_call,cdr3_nt,cdr3_aa
TRBJ2-4,.,TRBD2,TRBV27,TGTGCCAGCCGTCGACTAGCGGGGGTAATGGCCAAAAACATTCAGTACTTC,CASRRLAGVMAKNIQYF
TRBJ2-2,.,TRBD1,TRBV10-3,TGTGCCATCAGTGAACACCCCGGGGGACAGGGGACGAACACCGGGGAGCTGTTTTTT,CAISEHPGGQGTNTGELFF
TRBJ1-2,.,.,TRBV5-6,TGTGCCAGCAGCTTGTGGGGCGCCGGCTACACCTTC,CASSLWGAGYTF
TRBJ2-7,.,.,TRBV30,TGTGCCTGGACTTCAGATACTCTAATCTACGAGCAGTACTTC,CAWTSDTLIYEQYF
TRBJ2-7,.,TRBD1,TRBV6-2/TRBV6-3,TGTGCCAGCAGCTCTCGACAGGGAAACAGGTACGAGCAGTACTTC,CASSSRQGNRYEQYF
TRBJ2-5,.,.,TRBV20-1,TGCAGTGCTAGTCCGGAATCGGTCGGAGAGACCCAGTACTTC,CSASPESVGETQYF
TRBJ2-1,many,TRBD2,TRBV7-9,TGTGCCAGCAGCACCCCGACTAGCGGGGGCTACAATGAGCAGTTCTTC,CASSTPTSGGYNEQFF
TRBJ1-5,.,.,TRBV6-6,TGTGCCAGCCATCGGGGGGGAAGCAATCAGCCCCAGCATTTT,CASHRGGSNQPQHF
TRBJ2-7,.,.,TRBV7-3,TGTGCCAGCAGCTCCGGACACTCCTACGAGCAGTACTTC,CASSSGHSYEQYF
TRBJ2-1,.,.,TRBV9,TGTGCCAGCAGCGTAGGTCCTACGATCTATGAGCAGTTCTTC,CASSVGPTIYEQFF
TRBJ2-7,.,TRBD1,TRBV12-3/TRBV12-4,TGTGCCAGCAGTCCCGGGACAGGGAACGAGCAGTACTTC,CASSPGTGNEQYF
TRBJ2-7,.,.,TRBV6-2/TRBV6-3,TGTGCCAGCAGTTACTCGGAAACGGGGGAAACCTACGAGCAGTACTTC,CASSYSETGETYEQYF
TRBJ2-7,.,.,TRBV11-1,TGTGCCAGCAGCATCACGGGGGACGGCGAGCAGTACTTC,CASSITGDGEQYF
TRBJ1-1,.,TRBD1,TRBV14,TGTGCCAGCAGCCTCCTTCCCCTCGGACAGGGGAAAGCTTTCTTT,CASSLLPLGQGKAFF
TRBJ2-2,.,.,TRBV6-2/TRBV6-3,TGTGCCAGCAGTTACTCAAGGGCAGGGCGACTAAACACCGGGGAGCTGTTTTTT,CASSYSRAGRLNTGELFF
TRBJ2-2,.,.,TRBV5-4,TGTGCCAGCAGCTTGGTTATGGGCGGGAACACCGGGGAGCTGTTTTTT,CASSLVMGGNTGELFF
TRBJ1-1,.,.,TRBV5-1,TGCGCCAGCAGCGGGGGACCCGAGGCCGCTGAAGCTTTCTTT,CASSGGPEAAEAFF
TRBJ2-1,.,.,TRBV5-6,TGTGCCAGCAGCTTCGGGGTGGGCCACAATGAGCAGTTCTTC,CASSFGVGHNEQFF
TRBJ2-1,.,TRBD1,TRBV28,TGTGCCAGCAGTCAAGGGGGCACGACCTCAGGTGAGCAGTTCTTC,CASSQGGTTSGEQFF
TRBJ2-1,.,.,TRBV15,TGTGCCACCAGCCTCGACAGGAAAAGCTACAATGAGCAGTTCTTC,CATSLDRKSYNEQFF
TRBJ1-1,many,.,TRBV4-3,TGCGCCAGCAGCCAAGATAACCAGGGGAGGGGACCAAACACTGAAGCTTTCTTT,CASSQDNQGRGPNTEAFF
TRBJ2-5,.,TRBD1,TRBV15,TGTGCCACCAGCATCGGACAGGGGGGCCAAGAGACCCAGTACTTC,CATSIGQGGQETQYF
TRBJ2-2,once,TRBD1,TRBV11-3,TGTGCCAGCAGCTTCCCGGGACAGGGAACCACCGGGGAGCTGTTTTTT,CASSFPGQGTTGELFF